The 30 T cell receptor beta chains below come from one sample, sequenced in a study of PD-1 blockade in mismatch repair-deficient tumors. The repertoire was sequenced with immunoSEQ multiplex PCR; TCRdb's copy has only in-frame clones and lacks some. The sample lists about 15,000 clones, less than 85% occurring once. Their antigen targets remain unknown. The time point is: roughly ten-day in vitro stimulation with candidate neoantigen peptide 5. The specimen was cells cultured in vitro, collected from a patient treated with pembrolizumab. The origin of the receptors is an adult with mismatch repair-deficient cancer.

J is TRBJ1-5 and V is TRBV7-9; a possible D gene is TRBD1 (5 bases). The V and J ends lost 5 bases and 7 bases respectively, with 15 bases between them. Germline lookup yields CDR1 SEHNR and CDR2 FQNEAQ (reference sequence). The CDR3 consists of 14 residues. The CDR3 nucleotides are TGTGCCAGCAGCGGGACCAGTGGGGAACAGCCCCAGCATTTT. Translating gives CASSGTSGEQPQHF.

The chain uses TRBV19 and TRBJ2-1; TRBD1 aligns across 7 bases. J lost 5 bases, V lost 6 bases, and 7 bases had no gene match. This CDR3 comprises 14 residues. The germline CDR1 and CDR2 sequences are LNHDA and SQIVND (reference sequence). The CDR3 loop reads CASRRSQGNNEQFF. In nucleotides, the CDR3 is TGTGCCAGTAGGCGTTCACAGGGGAACAATGAGCAGTTCTTC.

This clone has a handful of counts. The V gene is TRBV9, the J gene TRBJ2-2; 15 nucleotides agree with TRBD2. CDR1 is SGDLS and CDR2 is YYNGEE in the germline V gene. The CDR3 is 17 residues long. V shed 2 bases and J 3 bases; nucleotides not matched to a gene: 2. Written as DNA, the CDR3 is TGTGCCAGCAGCGTGGGACTAGCGGGAGGCTACACCGGGGAGCTGTTTTTT. It is translated as CASSVGLAGGYTGELFF. The full variable domain, in which reference TRBV9 and TRBJ2-2 provide the parts outside the CDR3, is DSGVTQTPKHLITATGQRVTLRCSPRSGDLSVYWYQQSLDQGLQFLIQYYNGEERAKGNILERFSAQQFPDLHSELNLSSLELGDSALYFCASSVGLAGGYTGELFFGEGSRLTVL.

V gene TRBV18 combines with J gene TRBJ1-3; 10 bases are shared with TRBD1. V dropped 3 bases and J dropped 0; count of bases not matched to a gene: 2. Germline lookup yields CDR1 KGHSH and CDR2 LQKENI. The CDR3 loop spans 16 amino acids. The CDR3 protein is CASSPDRGSSGNTIYF. The CDR3 DNA reads as TGTGCCAGCTCACCGGACAGGGGGAGCTCTGGAAACACCATATATTTT.

The DNA of the CDR3 is TGTGCCAGCAGTGAATTGGCGGGAGGGCCCACAGATACGCAGTATTTT. Translating gives CASSELAGGPTDTQYF. This sequence joins TRBV6-1 and TRBJ2-3, with 9 bases matching TRBD2. The V and J ends lost 2 bases and 2 bases, in that order; junction bases with no gene match: 5. Germline CDR1 is MNHNS and CDR2 is SASEGT. This CDR3 comprises 16 residues.

The V call is TRBV27, the J call TRBJ2-1, with 10 bases aligning to TRBD2. The length of the CDR3 is 16 residues. CDR1 is MNHEY, CDR2 SMNVEV, per germline (reference sequence). The V segment lost 8 bases and the J segment 0 bases; nucleotides outside the gene matches: 7. The CDR3 here is CASWGSGRASYNEQFF. In DNA, the CDR3 is TGTGCCAGCTGGGGAAGCGGGAGGGCCTCCTACAATGAGCAGTTCTTC.

This CDR3 reads CASSSGGSGGYTF. The CDR3, as DNA: TGTGCCAGCAGTTCAGGGGGATCGGGTGGCTACACCTTC. The chain employs TRBV6-4 and TRBJ1-2, with 7 bases aligning to TRBD1. The CDR3 is 13 amino acids. Germline V gene lookup returns CDR1 MRHNA and CDR2 SNTAGT. V lost 5 bases, J lost 7 bases, and 7 bases stayed unmatched.

The V call is TRBV18, the J call TRBJ2-7, with D unresolved. This CDR3 has 12 amino acids. Germline V gene lookup returns CDR1 KGHSH and CDR2 LQKENI. Trimming shortened V by 6 bases and J by 5 bases, and 11 bases separated the two germline ends. For the CDR3, the DNA is TGTGCCAGCTCCCCCGATACCGACGAGCAGTACTTC. Protein: CASSPDTDEQYF.

The V gene is TRBV5-1, the J gene TRBJ2-5; possibly TRBD1 for D (6 bases). V lost 0 bases and J 0 bases, leaving 9 bases between the germline ends. The CDR3 sequence is 15 residues long. In germline, CDR1 is SGHRS, CDR2 YFSETQ. Here the CDR3 DNA reads TGCGCCAGCAGCTTGGCAGGACAGTACCAAGAGACCCAGTACTTC. Amino acids: CASSLAGQYQETQYF.

This chain connects TRBV5-1 to TRBJ2-1; no clear D gene. CDR1 and CDR2 from the germline V gene are SGHRS and YFSETQ. The V gene lost 0 bases and the J gene lost 4 bases, with 5 bases spanning the gap. There are 13 residues in the CDR3. DNA for the CDR3: TGCGCCAGCAGCTTGGGGGCGTACAATGAGCAGTTCTTC. Translating it yields CASSLGAYNEQFF.

This sequence joins TRBV6-5 and TRBJ1-6; the D is unclear. The CDR3 spans 15 residues. Germline loops: CDR1 MNHEY, CDR2 SVGAGI. The V gene lost 0 bases and the J gene lost 10 bases, with 13 bases spanning the gap. CDR3 loop: CASSYSNVEGSPLHF. DNA of the CDR3: TGTGCCAGCAGTTACTCAAACGTAGAAGGCTCACCCCTCCACTTT.

This rearrangement joins TRBV27 to TRBJ1-2; weak D call: TRBD1 (6 bases). The germline V and J ends were trimmed by 3 bases and 4 bases, with 12 bases remaining between them. The CDR3 covers 14 residues. Germline V gene sequence: CDR1 MNHEY, CDR2 SMNVEV (reference sequence). The CDR3 sequence is CASSLTGTSYGYTF. The CDR3 DNA sequence: TGTGCCAGCAGTTTGACCGGGACATCCTATGGCTACACCTTC.

The chain combines TRBV6-5 with TRBJ2-7, with D possibly TRBD2 on 5 matching bases. The CDR3 is 16 residues long. From germline, CDR1 is MNHEY and CDR2 SVGAGI. Trimming left V 3 bases short and J 2 bases short, with 17 bases between. The CDR3 nucleotides are TGTGCCAGCAGTTATGTACGCGGGCGGCCGACCTACGAGCAGTACTTC. Protein product: CASSYVRGRPTYEQYF.

In its sample, this clone was seen a few times. The chain uses TRBV10-3 and TRBJ2-1; 10 bases line up with TRBD2. This CDR3 contains 18 residues. Germline CDR1 is ENHRY and CDR2 is SYGVKD. The V segment lost 0 bases and the J segment 8 bases; nucleotides outside the gene matches: 13. The CDR3 is CAISESSASSGRKDEQFF. The CDR3 region has the DNA TGTGCCATCAGTGAGTCATCGGCATCTAGCGGGAGAAAGGATGAGCAGTTCTTC.

V gene TRBV7-8 combines with J gene TRBJ1-4; 8 bases are a match to TRBD1. Germline V gene data show CDR1 as SGHVS and CDR2 as FQNEAQ. This CDR3 has 14 amino acids. Trimming at V came to 1 base and at J to 8 bases, leaving 3 bases not matched to a gene. CDR3 in DNA: TGTGCCAGCAGCTTAGGGACAGGGAAGGAAAAACTGTTTTTT. Residues: CASSLGTGKEKLFF.

The rearrangement links TRBV9 to TRBJ2-1; tentative D call: TRBD2 (5 bases). The CDR3 has 13 amino acids. Looked up from germline, CDR1 is SGDLS and CDR2 is YYNGEE. Trimming left V 3 bases short and J 5 bases short, with 9 bases between. CDR3 loop: CASSAGLHNEQFF. Written as DNA, the CDR3 is TGTGCCAGCAGCGCAGGACTCCACAATGAGCAGTTCTTC.

This clone has just a few counts. The limits of the CDR3 on the DNA are not certain, so only TCRdb's listed CDR3 is given. The V call is TRBV5-1, the J call TRBJ1-2. The length of the CDR3 is 14 amino acids, counting both ends. Germline V lookup: CDR1 SGHRS, CDR2 YFSETQ. The CDR3 is CASSLLSLDYGYTF.

The chain couples TRBV28 to TRBJ2-7; possible D gene TRBD1, 6 bases. V gave up 5 bases and J gave up 6 bases, with 8 bases separating them. The CDR3 is 11 amino acids. CDR1 is MDHEN and CDR2 is SYDVKM in the germline V gene. CDR3 in amino acids: CASSLRGEQYF. DNA for the CDR3: TGTGCCAGCAGTCTCAGGGGCGAGCAGTACTTC.

In this sample, this clone is medium-sized. The DNA for the CDR3 is TGCGCCAGCAGCCAAAGGGGGCAGCGGGAGATCGGGGTGGATGAGCAGTTCTTC. As protein: CASSQRGQREIGVDEQFF. This chain links TRBV4-1 with TRBJ2-1; tentative D call: TRBD2 (8 bases). The CDR3 sequence is 18 residues long. V lost 2 bases and J 8 bases, leaving 25 bases between the germline ends. Germline CDR1 is MGHRA and CDR2 is YSYEKL.

This clone was seen more than once but under ten times. The rearrangement links TRBV29-1 to TRBJ1-1; D may be TRBD1 (5 bases). The germline V and J ends were trimmed by 7 bases and 1 base, with 7 bases remaining between them. The V gene's germline CDR1 is SQVTM and CDR2 ANQGSEA. CDR3 size: 11 residues. The CDR3 DNA follows: TGCAGCGACAGGCGGAACACTGAAGCTTTCTTT. Encoded protein: CSDRRNTEAFF.

CDR3 DNA: TGTGCCAGCAGTTACCCTCCCCCTCAAGGGCAGTTCTTC. Translating gives CASSYPPPQGQFF. The V gene is TRBV6-5, the J gene TRBJ2-1, with no clear D. V dropped 2 bases and J dropped 12 bases, with 14 bases sitting between them. CDR3 length: 13 amino acids. Germline loops: CDR1 MNHEY, CDR2 SVGAGI.

J is TRBJ2-7 and V is TRBV5-1; 14 bases map to TRBD2. The CDR3 is 16 residues long. The ends lost 4 bases at V and 1 base at J; junction bases unmatched: 4. The germline gives CDR1 SGHRS, CDR2 YFSETQ. CDR3 sequence: CASSARLAGGSYEQYF. The DNA for the CDR3 is TGCGCCAGCAGCGCCCGACTAGCGGGAGGGTCCTACGAGCAGTACTTC.

The chain links TRBV12-5 to TRBJ2-7, with D perhaps TRBD2 (6 bases). Germline lookup yields CDR1 LGHNT and CDR2 FRNRAP. Trimming cost V 2 bases and J 1 base, with 9 bases left between them. This CDR3 has 14 residues. CDR3 residues: CASGLRRGSYEQYF. CDR3 coding DNA: TGTGCTAGTGGTTTGAGGAGGGGATCCTACGAGCAGTACTTC.

The chain carries TRBV5-1 and TRBJ2-1; 12 bases match TRBD2. Germline V gene data show CDR1 as SGHRS and CDR2 as YFSETQ. The CDR3 contains 17 residues. Unmatched junction bases numbered 11, after V lost 2 bases and J lost 8 bases. The chain's CDR3 is CASSFTRTSGKIDEQFF. The CDR3 region has the DNA TGCGCCAGCAGCTTCACTCGGACTAGCGGGAAAATAGATGAGCAGTTCTTC.

This chain joins TRBV30 and TRBJ1-6; D gene unclear. The germline CDR1 and CDR2 sequences are GTSNPN and SVGIG (reference sequence). CDR3 length equals 14 residues. Trimming cost V 1 base and J 6 bases, with 10 bases left between them. The CDR3 protein is CAWSARRPNSPLHF. The CDR3 DNA sequence: TGTGCCTGGAGTGCCCGTAGACCTAATTCACCCCTCCACTTT.

This chain connects TRBV7-8 to TRBJ1-2, with a weak D call TRBD1 (5 bases). The CDR3 sequence is 15 residues long. With 5 bases removed from V and 4 bases from J, the gap between germline ends came to 17 bases. Per germline, CDR1 SGHVS and CDR2 FQNEAQ. The CDR3 DNA follows: TGTGCCAGCAGCCCCACCATTACAGGAACCTATGGCTACACCTTC. This sequence encodes CASSPTITGTYGYTF.

This chain uses TRBV19 with TRBJ1-3; 7 bases fit TRBD1. This CDR3 is 16 amino acids long. Looked up from germline, CDR1 is LNHDA and CDR2 is SQIVND (reference sequence). Trimming took 5 bases from V and 4 from J; bases not matched to a gene: 11. CDR3 nucleotide sequence: TGTGCCAGTAGTCCGTGGACAGGCGGGACAGGAAACACCATATATTTT. Translation: CASSPWTGGTGNTIYF.

CDR3 amino acids: CASSSWGYGDTGELFF. The CDR3 DNA sequence: TGTGCCAGCAGCTCGTGGGGCTACGGAGACACCGGGGAGCTGTTTTTT. The rearrangement uses TRBV5-4 and TRBJ2-2; D is possibly TRBD1 (5 bases). Germline V gene sequence: CDR1 SGHNT, CDR2 YYREEE (reference sequence). V shed 3 bases and J shed 3 bases, with 15 bases lying between them. This CDR3 is 16 amino acids long.

J is TRBJ2-3 and V is TRBV7-6; TRBD2 agrees at 8 bases. This CDR3 has 17 residues. J lost 5 bases, V lost 1 base, and 11 bases had no gene match. Germline CDR1 is SGHVS and CDR2 is FNYEAQ. The CDR3 loop reads CASSLGGGRYSGDTQYF. As DNA, the CDR3 is TGTGCCAGCAGCTTAGGCGGCGGGAGGTACTCTGGAGATACGCAGTATTTT.

The rearrangement uses TRBV4-2 and TRBJ2-7, with D unclear. The CDR3 is made up of 14 amino acids. With 0 bases removed from V and 1 base from J, the gap between germline ends came to 7 bases. Looked up from germline, CDR1 is LGHNA and CDR2 is YNFKEQ. CDR3 sequence reads: CASSQEYQSYEQYF. For the CDR3, the DNA is TGTGCCAGCAGCCAAGAGTACCAATCCTACGAGCAGTACTTC.